Shown below are 19 T cell receptor beta chains from a single sample sequenced in a study of shared clonotypes between healthy human individuals. The method was immunoSEQ multiplex PCR; TCRdb's version includes in-frame clones alone and lacks a portion of them. The sample has 2 million to 2.5 million clones, 80% to 95% seen once; the top ten hold around 0.4%. Sequenced: naive CD4+ T cells from PBMCs. The sample's subset: CD45RA+ positively selected. The receptors here all came from a man in his late teens or twenties in good health. Some clones in this sample may be carry-over from other donors' samples.

V is TRBV7-9 and J is TRBJ1-2; D remains unclear. The germline V and J ends were trimmed by 5 bases and 6 bases, with 13 bases remaining between them. This CDR3 has 13 amino acids. The germline CDR1 and CDR2 sequences are SEHNR and FQNEAQ (reference sequence). The chain's CDR3 is CASSLSREDGYTF. In DNA, the CDR3 is TGTGCCAGCAGCCTTTCGCGGGAGGATGGCTACACCTTC.

The count of this clone is one. The chain couples TRBV5-5 to TRBJ1-2, with 11 positions matching TRBD1. The CDR3 spans 13 residues. J lost 14 bases, V lost 5 bases, and 11 bases had no gene match. Germline CDR1 is SGHKS and CDR2 is YYEKEE (reference sequence). The CDR3 DNA reads TGTGCCAGCAGACCCGGACAGGGGGCAGCGAGTACCTTC. The encoded protein is CASRPGQGAASTF.

This rearrangement joins TRBV5-4 to TRBJ1-1, with D possibly TRBD1 on 6 matching bases. The CDR3 sequence is 13 residues long. The V and J ends lost 0 bases and 11 bases respectively, with 14 bases between them. Per the germline V gene, CDR1 is SGHNT and CDR2 is YYREEE (reference sequence). Written as DNA, the CDR3 is TGTGCCAGCAGCTTGGCGGGGGCGACGGAGGCTTTCTTT. This sequence encodes CASSLAGATEAFF.

The chain joins TRBV28 to TRBJ2-7; D is undetermined. Per germline, CDR1 MDHEN and CDR2 SYDVKM. The CDR3 runs 15 residues. V was trimmed by 4 bases and J by 7 bases, leaving 20 bases between them. CDR3 loop: CASSSPPSGPLEQYF. The CDR3 nucleotides are TGTGCCAGCAGTTCCCCTCCGTCCGGGCCTTTAGAGCAGTACTTC.

This chain uses TRBV27 with TRBJ2-1; unclear D gene. The germline CDR1 and CDR2 sequences are MNHEY and SMNVEV (reference sequence). Between the trimmed V and J ends, which lost 8 bases and 7 bases, there was a span of 30 bases. CDR3 length equals 18 residues. The CDR3 spells CASYKQTLSPGIFNEQFF. DNA for the CDR3: TGTGCCAGCTATAAACAGACTCTTTCCCCTGGGATCTTTAATGAGCAGTTCTTC.

This chain links TRBV5-1 with TRBJ2-5; D not resolved. Trimming stripped 6 bases from V and 4 bases from J, with 22 bases between. This CDR3 region has 16 residues. Looked up from germline, CDR1 is SGHRS and CDR2 is YFSETQ. The CDR3 protein is CASTDQQGLVRETQYF. CDR3 bases: TGCGCCAGCACCGATCAACAAGGGCTGGTCCGAGAGACCCAGTACTTC.

The chain couples TRBV6-1 to TRBJ2-7; perhaps TRBD1 as D (5 bases). V lost 11 bases and J 7 bases, leaving 18 bases between the germline ends. The length of the CDR3 is 12 residues. Germline lookup yields CDR1 MNHNS and CDR2 SASEGT. CDR3 region: CAEGQGDMEQYF. CDR3 in DNA: TGTGCCGAAGGGCAGGGCGATATGGAGCAGTACTTC.

On this clone: Other DNA sequences of this sample code for an identical CDR3. V gene TRBV11-3 combines with J gene TRBJ2-1; D is uncertain. The V end was cut by 1 base, the J end by 1 base, with 2 bases between. Germline V lookup: CDR1 SGHNT, CDR2 YENEEA. The CDR3 contains 13 residues. CDR3 DNA: TGTGCCAGCAGCTTAGGTTCCTACAATGAGCAGTTCTTC. This translates into CASSLGSYNEQFF.

The V and J genes are TRBV5-5 and TRBJ1-2; D unresolved. CDR1 and CDR2 (germline): SGHKS, YYEKEE (reference sequence). The CDR3 has 15 amino acids. The ends were cut back, 1 base at V and 1 base at J, with 11 bases in the middle. The DNA of the CDR3 is TGTGCCAGCAGCTTGTATGAGGCTCTTAACTATGGCTACACCTTC. This translates into CASSLYEALNYGYTF. Combining the CDR3 with reference TRBV5-5 and TRBJ1-2 gives the whole variable domain DAGVTQSPTHLIKTRGQQVTLRCSPISGHKSVSWYQQVLGQGPQFIFQYYEKEERGRGNFPDRFSARQFPNYSSELNVNALLLGDSALYLCASSLYEALNYGYTFGSGTRLTVV.

This rearrangement joins TRBV9 to TRBJ2-3; D unresolved. V dropped 0 bases and J dropped 4 bases, with 15 bases sitting between them. Germline loops: CDR1 SGDLS, CDR2 YYNGEE. CDR3 length: 16 amino acids. The CDR3 DNA sequence: TGTGCCAGCAGCGTAGGAAATTCCGCGCCCTCAGATACGCAGTATTTT. Translated, it gives CASSVGNSAPSDTQYF.

The J gene is TRBJ2-7, the V gene TRBV15; D call uncertain. Germline V CDR1 and CDR2: LNHNV, YYDKDF (reference sequence). This CDR3 is built from 14 residues. Trimming removed 1 base from V and 6 bases from J, with 13 bases in between. CDR3 sequence: CATSRGRQPGEQYF. In nucleotides, the CDR3 is TGTGCCACCAGCAGAGGTCGGCAACCTGGCGAGCAGTACTTC.

This sequence joins TRBV15 and TRBJ1-5, with 9 bases that match TRBD1. CDR3 length: 16 residues. V trimming: 5 bases; J trimming: 4 bases; junction bases outside the gene matches: 9. Germline values: CDR1 LNHNV, CDR2 YYDKDF (reference sequence). CDR3 nucleotide sequence: TGTGCCACCAGCGTAAGTTGGACAGGGGCAAATCAGCCCCAGCATTTT. Translation gives CATSVSWTGANQPQHF.

This clone was counted between two and nine times. The chain links TRBV30 to TRBJ1-1; D may be TRBD1 (5 bases). Trimming removed 5 bases from V and 3 bases from J, with 10 bases in between. Germline CDR1 and CDR2: GTSNPN and SVGIG (reference sequence). The CDR3 has 12 residues. CDR3 residues: CAWADSYTEAFF. Here the CDR3 DNA reads TGTGCCTGGGCAGACAGCTACACTGAAGCTTTCTTT.

The chain employs TRBV4-1 and TRBJ2-4; D not certain. The V end was cut by 1 base, the J end by 0 bases, with 16 bases between. This CDR3 is built from 18 residues. Germline V CDR1 and CDR2: MGHRA, YSYEKL. The chain's CDR3 is CASSQGWAAGLAKNIQYF. The CDR3, as DNA: TGCGCCAGCAGCCAAGGGTGGGCGGCCGGGCTAGCCAAAAACATTCAGTACTTC.

V and J are TRBV7-3 and TRBJ2-6; D remains ambiguous. CDR1 SGHTA and CDR2 FQGTGA come from the germline V gene. CDR3 length equals 15 residues. V lost 5 bases to trimming and J lost 0 bases, with 8 bases between them. The CDR3 nucleotides are TGTGCCAGCAGCATCAGCTACTCTGGGGCCAACGTCCTGACTTTC. It codes for CASSISYSGANVLTF.

As regards this clone: Other DNA sequences of this sample code for an identical CDR3. The chain combines TRBV10-3 with TRBJ1-3; the D is unclear. Germline CDR1 and CDR2: ENHRY and SYGVKD. CDR3 length: 15 residues. V lost 0 bases and J 0 bases, leaving 6 bases between the germline ends. As DNA, the CDR3 is TGTGCCATCAGTGAGTCAGGAGGCTCTGGAAACACCATATATTTT. Amino acids: CAISESGGSGNTIYF.

The chain combines TRBV5-1 with TRBJ2-5; D is possibly TRBD1 (7 bases). From germline, CDR1 is SGHRS and CDR2 YFSETQ. Trimming took 4 bases from V and 5 from J, leaving 18 bases between them. The CDR3 spans 15 residues. The CDR3 sequence: CASSQGQTGRETQYF. In nucleotides, the CDR3 is TGCGCCAGCAGCCAGGGACAGACAGGGAGGGAGACCCAGTACTTC.

This clone was seen once. The chain uses TRBV6-6 and TRBJ2-7, with TRBD2 matching over 9 bases. With 1 base clipped from V and 9 bases from J, the junction kept 7 bases outside the gene matches. The CDR3 loop spans 14 amino acids. Germline lookup yields CDR1 MNHNY and CDR2 SVGAGI (reference sequence). The CDR3 region is CASSYLGLAIGQYF. CDR3 bases: TGTGCCAGCAGTTACTTAGGACTAGCGATTGGGCAGTACTTC.

The chain is built from TRBV7-2 and TRBJ2-1; D gene unclear. This CDR3 has 11 amino acids. Germline values: CDR1 SGHTA, CDR2 FQGNSA. Trimming cost V 5 bases and J 2 bases, with 1 base left between them. In nucleotides, the CDR3 is TGTGCCAGCAGCGCCTACAATGAGCAGTTCTTC. Translating it yields CASSAYNEQFF.